This TCR beta chain was captured by sequencing in a study of T cell responses to AZD1222 COVID-19 vaccine. Study at large: Second-dose groups at about 4 or about 12 weeks were pooled. Study outcomes and limitations: Donors in the cohort were predominantly white British and more often female, and clonal diversity was possibly underestimated.

Comment on this clone: What it binds is not known.

The CDR3 loop spans 18 amino acids. Germline V gene lookup returns CDR1 SEHNR and CDR2 FQNEAQ (reference sequence). V lost 7 bases and J lost 4; bases outside the gene matches: 13. Sequencing was performed with immunoSEQ multiplex PCR; in TCRdb, only in-frame clones are kept and a portion is missing. The sample lists about 150,000 clones, roughly 91% occurring once. This sequence originates from an adult in good health. The chain is built from TRBV7-9 and TRBJ2-2; TRBD1 agrees at 12 bases. This material consisted of peripheral blood, taken on day 0 of AZD1222 vaccination. The CDR3 loop reads CASTPGGTGGRGTGELFF. The CDR3 nucleotides read TGTGCCAGCACCCCCGGCGGGACAGGGGGCAGAGGCACCGGGGAGCTGTTTTTT.